The sequence of this T cell receptor (beta chain) was determined in a study of blood T cell repertoires in COVID-19. Across the whole study: Spain, Italy and the United States supplied samples that represented acute and convalescent COVID-19.

Residents of 20 to 25 US areas, aged roughly 18 to 89 years, made up the participants. Only in-frame clones appear in the TCRdb table, and some are missing; sequencing was by immunoSEQ multiplex PCR. This sample carries about 340,000 clones, 80% to 95% of them seen once, and the ten largest clones take 15% to 20%. V shed 6 bases and J shed 4 bases, with 13 bases lying between them. This CDR3 comprises 13 residues. CDR1 and CDR2 (germline): SGHRS, YFSETQ. The chain employs TRBV5-1 and TRBJ2-5; D unclear. Source material: PBMCs or T cells enriched from blood (not recorded which). The receptor was isolated from a woman in her thirties who had recovered from COVID-19. The DNA of the CDR3 is TGCGCCAGCACAGCGACGGAGAGAGAGACCCAGTACTTC. As protein: CASTATERETQYF.